This entry features one TCR beta chain sequence. This entry belongs to a study of blood T cell repertoires in COVID-19. The method was immunoSEQ multiplex PCR; TCRdb's version includes in-frame clones alone and lacks a portion of them. The repertoire holds a few hundred thousand clones, about 90% seen once, with 3.5% to 4.5% in the top ten. The CDR3 covers 14 residues. Germline CDR1 is KGHDR and CDR2 is SFDVKD. The trim removed 0 bases at V and 6 bases at J, leaving 3 bases unmatched. V usage is TRBV24-1 and J usage is TRBJ1-2; TRBD1 agrees at 7 bases. The clonotype comes from a woman aged 40-49 years with acute or convalescent COVID-19. Specimen: peripheral blood. CDR3 coding DNA: TGTGCCACCAGTGATTTGAGGACAGGCAATGGCTACACCTTC. This encodes CATSDLRTGNGYTF.